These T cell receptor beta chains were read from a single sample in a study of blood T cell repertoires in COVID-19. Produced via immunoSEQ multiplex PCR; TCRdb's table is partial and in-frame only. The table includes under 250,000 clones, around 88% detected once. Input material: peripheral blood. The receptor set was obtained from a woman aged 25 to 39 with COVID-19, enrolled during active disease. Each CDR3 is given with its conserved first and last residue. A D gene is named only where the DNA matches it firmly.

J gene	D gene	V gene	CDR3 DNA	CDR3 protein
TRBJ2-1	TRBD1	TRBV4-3	TGCGCCAGCAGCCAAGACGAGGGGGCCGCCAATGAGCAGTTCTTC	CASSQDEGAANEQFF
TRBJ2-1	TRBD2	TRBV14	TGTGCCAGCAGCCCACAAGTAGAAGCGGGGGGGCTTGGGCAGTTCTTC	CASSPQVEAGGLGQFF
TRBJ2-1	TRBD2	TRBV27	TGTGCCAGCAGTTCCGCTACTAGCGGGTTCGACAATGAGCAGTTCTTC	CASSSATSGFDNEQFF
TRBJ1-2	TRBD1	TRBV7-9	TGTGCCAGCAGCAACGAGGGACAGGGGTTCGTCGGCTACACCTTC	CASSNEGQGFVGYTF
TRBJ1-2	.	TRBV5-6	TGTGCCAGCAGCTTAGCAGGGGCGGCTGGCTACACCTTC	CASSLAGAAGYTF
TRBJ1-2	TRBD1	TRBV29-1	TGCAGCACCGACGTCGACAGGGAAGTTGGCTACACCTTC	CSTDVDREVGYTF
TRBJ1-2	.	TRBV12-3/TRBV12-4	TGTGCCAGCAGTTTACGAGACTATGGCTACACCTTC	CASSLRDYGYTF
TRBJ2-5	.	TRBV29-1	TGCAGCGTTGCGGCGAGGCCCGGGGAGACCCAGTACTTC	CSVAARPGETQYF
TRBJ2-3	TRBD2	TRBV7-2	TGTGCCAGCAGCACACTAGCGGGAGGGAGCACAGATACGCAGTATTTT	CASSTLAGGSTDTQYF
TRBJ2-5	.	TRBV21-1	TGTGCCAGCAGCCTCCTCCAAGAGACCCAGTACTTC	CASSLLQETQYF
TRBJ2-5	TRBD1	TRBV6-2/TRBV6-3	TGTGCCAGCAGTTTGAAGAGGACAGGGGGCCCAGAGACCCAGTACTTC	CASSLKRTGGPETQYF
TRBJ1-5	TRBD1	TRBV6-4	TGTGCCAGCAGTGCAGACAGGGGGGAACAGCCCCAGCATTTT	CASSADRGEQPQHF